These 28 T cell receptor beta chains were sequenced from one sample in a study of regulatory T cells in long-lasting Graves disease. Sample time point: persistent/refractory GD, antithyroid drugs over 5 years with positive TRAb. RNA from PBMCs was the source of the TCR library. Arm-PCR with iRepertoire HTBI primers amplified the CDR3 regions for these TCR beta libraries. TCRdb independently ran MiXCR on the multiplex PCR reads; one entry per CDR3 protein. The table has 400,000 to 450,000 distinct CDR3 sequences, about 20% seen once. The input for sequencing was peripheral blood mononuclear cells (PBMCs), taken when the disease was refractory, from a patient treated with antithyroid drugs. The source is a female donor with Graves disease.

In the case of this clonotype: A much larger clone lies a single base off, so this may be a read error. The CDR3 coding sequence is TGTGCCAGCAACCCTCTCGGACGGCAAGAGGCCCAGTACTTC. It is translated as CASNPLGRQEAQYF. V is TRBV11-2 and J is TRBJ2-5; D gene uncertain. Looked up from germline, CDR1 is SGHAT and CDR2 is FQNNGV. The CDR3 totals 14 residues.

A note on this clonotype: An end of the junction differs from the germline gene, which may be a read error. This chain connects TRBV6-2 or TRBV6-3 to TRBJ2-7; D unresolved. The V gene's germline CDR1 is MNHEY and CDR2 SVGEGT. The CDR3 length is 14 residues. The CDR3 loop reads CAGSYADLFYEQYF. The DNA of the CDR3 is TGTGCCGGCAGTTACGCGGACCTTTTCTACGAGCAGTACTTC.

The V gene is TRBV19, the J gene TRBJ1-3; TRBD1 is a possible D gene (5 bases). The CDR3 spans 16 residues. V gave up 6 bases and J gave up 0 bases, with 15 bases separating them. Germline V gene data show CDR1 as LNHDA and CDR2 as SQIVND (reference sequence). CDR3 DNA sequence: TGTGCCAGTAGGGGAGCGGGGGACTTCTCTGGAAACACCATATATTTT. It codes for CASRGAGDFSGNTIYF. Variable domain in full (rest from reference TRBV19 and TRBJ1-3): DGGITQSPKYLFRKEGQNVTLSCEQNLNHDAMYWYRQDPGQGLRLIYYSQIVNDFQKGDIAEGYSVSREKKESFPLTVTSAQKNPTAFYLCASRGAGDFSGNTIYFGEGSWLTVV.

This clonotype was seen ten or more times. This chain connects TRBV2 to TRBJ2-2, with a tentative D call TRBD1 (6 bases). CDR1 is SNHLY and CDR2 is FYNNEI in the germline V gene. This CDR3 region has 14 residues. Trimming took off 5 bases at V and 7 bases at J, with 14 bases between the two ends. The CDR3 sequence: CASSYQGQVGELFF. The CDR3 nucleotides are TGTGCCAGCAGTTACCAGGGGCAGGTCGGGGAGCTGTTTTTT.

This sequence joins TRBV18 and TRBJ2-2; 8 bases line up with TRBD2. The CDR3 totals 16 residues. Losses at the gene ends were 4 bases for V and 3 bases for J; bases not matched to a gene: 7. Germline values: CDR1 KGHSH, CDR2 LQKENI. CDR3 bases: TGTGCCAGCTCACTAAAGCGGGGGAGCTACACCGGGGAGCTGTTTTTT. Encoded protein: CASSLKRGSYTGELFF.

This clonotype was recorded at least ten times. The V call is TRBV5-4, the J call TRBJ1-2, with D perhaps TRBD1 (5 bases). Germline CDR1 is SGHNT and CDR2 is YYREEE (reference sequence). The CDR3 spans 14 residues. V was cut by 4 bases and J by 4 bases, with 14 bases left in between. The CDR3, as DNA: TGTGCCAGCAGCCTACCCGCAGGGACCTATGGCTACACCTTC. Residues: CASSLPAGTYGYTF.

This chain joins TRBV5-5 and TRBJ2-7; 8 nucleotides align to TRBD1. Germline assignment: CDR1 SGHKS and CDR2 YYEKEE (reference sequence). This CDR3 has 15 residues. V trimming: 2 bases; J trimming: 2 bases; junction bases outside the gene matches: 6. CDR3 sequence (DNA): TGTGCCAGCAGCTTCGGACAGGGTCCGGCCTACGAGCAGTACTTC. It encodes CASSFGQGPAYEQYF.

This clonotype was seen ten or more times. This chain joins TRBV12-3 or TRBV12-4 and TRBJ1-5; 9 bases line up with TRBD1. J lost 6 bases, V lost 4 bases, and 7 bases had no gene match. This CDR3 comprises 15 residues. CDR3 coding DNA: TGTGCCAGCAGTTCAGGGACAGGGTACGTTCAGCCCCAGCATTTT. Residues: CASSSGTGYVQPQHF.

In this sample, this clonotype turned up many times. V and J are TRBV20-1 and TRBJ2-5; D tentatively reads TRBD1 or TRBD2 (5 bases each). Per the germline V gene, CDR1 is DFQATT and CDR2 is SNEGSKA (reference sequence). V lost 3 bases to trimming and J lost 5 bases, with 10 bases between them. The CDR3 spans 12 residues. CDR3 DNA sequence: TGCAGTGCTAGGAGGGGTGACGAGACCCAGTACTTC. Its translation: CSARRGDETQYF.

The sample holds many counts of this clonotype. CDR3 protein: CASSTGQTSNQPQHF. CDR3 coding DNA: TGTGCCAGCAGCACGGGACAGACAAGCAATCAGCCCCAGCATTTT. The J gene is TRBJ1-5, the V gene TRBV12-3 or TRBV12-4; 7 nucleotides match TRBD1. The CDR3 spans 15 residues. Unmatched junction bases numbered 6, after V lost 6 bases and J lost 1 base.

The rearrangement joins TRBV27 to TRBJ1-2; D is possibly TRBD1 (5 bases). There are 14 residues in the CDR3. The germline V and J ends were trimmed by 2 bases and 4 bases, with 11 bases remaining between them. CDR1 and CDR2 from the germline V gene are MNHEY and SMNVEV (reference sequence). CDR3 region: CASSLGDGPYGYTF. The CDR3 DNA sequence: TGTGCCAGCAGTTTAGGGGACGGTCCCTATGGCTACACCTTC.

This sequence joins TRBV28 and TRBJ2-3; D possibly corresponds to TRBD2 (5 bases). V lost 1 base, J lost 2 bases, and 7 bases lay in between. The CDR3 contains 14 residues. Looked up from germline, CDR1 is MDHEN and CDR2 is SYDVKM. The CDR3 nucleotides are TGTGCCAGCAGTTTATTCGGGATCACAGATACGCAGTATTTT. Its protein product is CASSLFGITDTQYF.

The rearrangement links TRBV6-1 to TRBJ2-3, with 10 positions matching TRBD2. CDR1 MNHNS and CDR2 SASEGT come from the germline V gene. V was clipped by 5 bases and J by 2 bases; unmatched bases: 10. The CDR3 totals 17 residues. As DNA, the CDR3 is TGTGCCAGCAGTCCTGGGCTTCTAGCGGGAGACACAGATACGCAGTATTTT. Translated: CASSPGLLAGDTDTQYF.

This rearrangement joins TRBV7-2 to TRBJ2-7, with no clear D. CDR1 and CDR2 (germline): SGHTA, FQGNSA. This CDR3 has 16 residues. V was pared by 6 bases and J by 0 bases, with 18 bases between. The CDR3 DNA reads TGTGCCAGCAGTTTAAAAGGAACAGTCTTCTCCTACGAGCAGTACTTC. Its protein product is CASSLKGTVFSYEQYF.

The gene calls are TRBV20-1 and TRBJ2-7; 10 nucleotides align to TRBD2. The CDR3 contains 14 residues. Germline assignment: CDR1 DFQATT and CDR2 SNEGSKA (reference sequence). The junction had 7 bases not matched to a gene; V was cut back by 5 bases and J by 3 bases. In DNA form, the CDR3 reads TGCAGTGCTCCACTAGCGGGAAGAGTCTACGAGCAGTACTTC. This encodes CSAPLAGRVYEQYF.

This clonotype was counted a few times. The chain couples TRBV28 to TRBJ1-6; possible D gene TRBD1, 5 bases. In germline, CDR1 is MDHEN, CDR2 SYDVKM. Trimming cost V 1 base and J 6 bases, with 13 bases left between them. The CDR3 runs 16 residues. CDR3 region: CASSLSVGRSNSPLHF. CDR3 sequence (DNA): TGTGCCAGCAGTTTATCCGTGGGACGGAGTAATTCACCCCTCCACTTT.

The chain links TRBV6-2 or TRBV6-3 to TRBJ2-7; D is undetermined. Germline loops: CDR1 MNHEY, CDR2 SVGEGT. The V gene lost 5 bases and the J gene lost 7 bases, with 12 bases spanning the gap. The CDR3 extends over 12 amino acids. The chain's CDR3 is CASSTDGWEQYF. For the CDR3, the DNA is TGTGCCAGCAGTACGGATGGGTGGGAGCAGTACTTC.

This clonotype was observed at least ten times. This chain uses TRBV12-3 or TRBV12-4 with TRBJ2-7; D is possibly TRBD1 or TRBD2 (5 bases each). The CDR3 extends over 15 amino acids. Trimming removed 2 bases from V and 7 bases from J, with 18 bases in between. CDR3 protein: CASSLHGDRGKEQYF. The CDR3, as DNA: TGTGCCAGCAGTTTACACGGGGACCGAGGGAAGGAGCAGTACTTC.

The V and J genes are TRBV5-1 and TRBJ2-7; the match to TRBD2 covers 13 bases. The CDR3 contains 15 residues. After removal of 4 bases from V and 6 bases from J, the junction contained 7 bases not matched to a gene. CDR1 is SGHRS, CDR2 YFSETQ, per germline. The chain's CDR3 is CASSTRTSGSSEQYF. In nucleotides, the CDR3 is TGCGCCAGCAGCACGAGGACTAGCGGGAGCTCCGAGCAGTACTTC.

The chain links TRBV7-9 to TRBJ1-2; tentatively, D is TRBD1 (5 bases). Trimming removed 5 bases from V and 2 bases from J, with 12 bases in between. Per germline, CDR1 SEHNR and CDR2 FQNEAQ (reference sequence). This CDR3 contains 14 residues. The CDR3 region is CASSTGRGNYGYTF. CDR3 DNA: TGTGCCAGCAGCACGGGACGAGGGAACTATGGCTACACCTTC.

The chain couples TRBV7-2 to TRBJ1-6; D is unclear. There are 15 residues in the CDR3. Germline loops: CDR1 SGHTA, CDR2 FQGNSA. Trimming cost V 3 bases and J 0 bases, with 6 bases left between them. CDR3 nucleotide sequence: TGTGCCAGCAGCTTCCTAACCTCCTATAATTCACCCCTCCACTTT. It encodes CASSFLTSYNSPLHF.

This clonotype was found a few times. The gene calls are TRBV12-3 or TRBV12-4 and TRBJ1-3; possible D gene TRBD1, 5 bases. The CDR3 consists of 20 residues. V lost 3 bases and J 0 bases, leaving 24 bases between the germline ends. The CDR3 sequence: CASSFGTAGIRDRSGNTIYF. As DNA, the CDR3 is TGTGCCAGCAGTTTTGGGACCGCGGGGATTCGGGACCGCTCTGGAAACACCATATATTTT.

This clonotype occurred a few times. The V gene is TRBV2, the J gene TRBJ2-5; 14 bases agree with TRBD2. The CDR3 consists of 16 residues. The V gene end was trimmed by 8 bases and the J gene end by 6 bases; junction bases not matched to a gene: 11. Germline V gives CDR1 SNHLY, CDR2 FYNNEI. CDR3 protein: CASSPGTSGRLKTQYF. As DNA, the CDR3 is TGTGCCAGCTCACCTGGGACTAGCGGGAGACTAAAGACCCAGTACTTC.

Points on this clonotype: Being one base from a much bigger clone, this may be a read error. The V gene is TRBV7-8, the J gene TRBJ1-5; D is perhaps TRBD1 (5 bases). This CDR3 spans 15 amino acids. CDR1 is SGHVS, CDR2 FQNEAQ, per germline. Deletions cut 1 base from V and 7 bases from J, with 14 bases between. The CDR3 sequence: CASSLEGVRAQPQHF. DNA for the CDR3: TGTGCCAGCAGCTTAGAGGGCGTCAGGGCCCAGCCCCAGCATTTT.

This clonotype was recorded at least ten times. The CDR3 protein is CASSDDRAFQETQYF. The CDR3 DNA sequence: TGTGCCAGCAGTGACGACAGGGCTTTCCAAGAGACCCAGTACTTC. The chain couples TRBV6-1 to TRBJ2-5; TRBD1 matches at 7 bases. Trimming at V came to 3 bases and at J to 1 base, leaving 5 bases not matched to a gene. This CDR3 has 15 residues. From germline, CDR1 is MNHNS and CDR2 SASEGT.

This clonotype turned up a few times. The V gene is TRBV20-1, the J gene TRBJ1-1; D remains ambiguous. The length of the CDR3 is 13 residues. In germline, CDR1 is DFQATT, CDR2 SNEGSKA (reference sequence). The V end was cut by 2 bases, the J end by 0 bases, with 7 bases between. In nucleotides, the CDR3 is TGCAGTGCTAGACCGACACTGAACACTGAAGCTTTCTTT. Translated, it gives CSARPTLNTEAFF.

This chain connects TRBV6-1 to TRBJ1-1; 10 bases align to TRBD1. The V gene end was trimmed by 6 bases and the J gene end by 8 bases; junction bases not matched to a gene: 12. Germline V gives CDR1 MNHNS, CDR2 SASEGT. There are 15 residues in the CDR3. CDR3 in DNA: TGTGCCAGCAGCTCGGGACAGGGGCCCTTCGCGGAAGCTTTCTTT. Its protein is CASSSGQGPFAEAFF.

The V call is TRBV6-5, the J call TRBJ2-5; 9 nucleotides agree with TRBD1. The germline V gene has CDR1 MNHEY and CDR2 SVGAGI. The length of the CDR3 is 15 residues. V shed 4 bases, J shed 5 bases, and the junction held 8 bases outside the gene matches. CDR3 nucleotides: TGTGCCAGCAGTTTACCGGGACAGGGCTGGGAGACCCAGTACTTC. Its translation: CASSLPGQGWETQYF.